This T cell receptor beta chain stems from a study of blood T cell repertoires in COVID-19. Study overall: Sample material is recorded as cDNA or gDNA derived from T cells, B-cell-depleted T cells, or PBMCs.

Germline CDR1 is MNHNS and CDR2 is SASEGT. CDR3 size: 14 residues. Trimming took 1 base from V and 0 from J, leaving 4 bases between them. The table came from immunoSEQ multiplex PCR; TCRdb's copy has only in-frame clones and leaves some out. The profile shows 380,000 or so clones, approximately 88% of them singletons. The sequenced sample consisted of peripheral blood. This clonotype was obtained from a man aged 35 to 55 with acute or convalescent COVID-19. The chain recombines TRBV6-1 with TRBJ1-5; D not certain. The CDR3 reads CASSEGYSNQPQHF. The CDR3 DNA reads TGTGCCAGCAGTGAAGGCTATAGCAATCAGCCCCAGCATTTT.